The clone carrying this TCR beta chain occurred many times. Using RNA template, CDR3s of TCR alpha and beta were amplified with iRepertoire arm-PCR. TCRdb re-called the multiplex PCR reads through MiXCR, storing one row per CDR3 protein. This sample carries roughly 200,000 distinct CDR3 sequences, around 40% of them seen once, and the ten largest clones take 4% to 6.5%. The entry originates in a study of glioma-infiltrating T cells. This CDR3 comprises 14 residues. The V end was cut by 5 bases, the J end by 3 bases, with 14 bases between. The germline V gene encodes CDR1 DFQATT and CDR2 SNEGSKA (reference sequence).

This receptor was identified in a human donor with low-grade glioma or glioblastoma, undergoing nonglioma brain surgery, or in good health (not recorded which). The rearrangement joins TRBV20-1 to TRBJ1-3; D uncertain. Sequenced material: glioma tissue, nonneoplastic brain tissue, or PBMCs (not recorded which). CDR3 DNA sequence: TGCAGTGCTTATTCTGCGACACTTGGAAACACCATATATTTT. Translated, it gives CSAYSATLGNTIYF.